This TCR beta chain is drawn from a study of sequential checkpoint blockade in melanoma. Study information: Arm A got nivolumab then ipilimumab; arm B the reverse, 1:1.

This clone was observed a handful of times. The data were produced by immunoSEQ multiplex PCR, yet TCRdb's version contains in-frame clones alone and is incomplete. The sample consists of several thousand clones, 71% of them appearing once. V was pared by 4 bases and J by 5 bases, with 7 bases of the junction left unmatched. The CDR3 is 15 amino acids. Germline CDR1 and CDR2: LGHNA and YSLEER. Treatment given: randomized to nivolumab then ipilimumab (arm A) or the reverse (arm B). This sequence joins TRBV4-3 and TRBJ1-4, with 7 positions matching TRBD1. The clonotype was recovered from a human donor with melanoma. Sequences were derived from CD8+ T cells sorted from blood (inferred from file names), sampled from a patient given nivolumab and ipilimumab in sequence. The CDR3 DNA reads TGCGCCAGCAGCCTGTCAGGGGGGCTCAATGAAAAACTGTTTTTT. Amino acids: CASSLSGGLNEKLFF.